This T cell receptor beta chain is drawn from a study of shared clonotypes between healthy human individuals. Naive CD4+ cells were CD45RA-selected; the remaining cells were memory. V lost 2 bases and J lost 5, with 19 bases in between. CDR3 length equals 16 residues. Germline assignment: CDR1 MNHEY and CDR2 SVGAGI. This clone was counted a single time. The data were produced by immunoSEQ multiplex PCR, yet TCRdb's version contains in-frame clones alone and is incomplete. The sample has 2 million to 2.5 million clones, less than 95% seen once; the top ten hold approximately 0.39%. The sequencing input was naive CD4+ T cells from PBMCs. Subset here: CD45RA+ positively selected. The source is a man between 18 and 29 years old in good health. Some clones in this sample may be carry-over from other donors' samples. The gene calls are TRBV6-5 and TRBJ2-7; D is perhaps TRBD2 (6 bases). The CDR3 loop is CASSYLSGTLSHEQYF. Here the CDR3 DNA reads TGTGCCAGCAGTTACCTATCCGGGACTCTGTCCCACGAGCAGTACTTC.